This TCR beta chain was recovered during a study of blood T cell repertoires in COVID-19. Unmatched junction bases numbered 5, after V lost 4 bases and J lost 4 bases. Germline V CDR1 and CDR2: MNHEY, SMNVEV (reference sequence). The CDR3 contains 14 residues. Everyone who took part was about 18 to 90 years old, and they came from about 25 US areas. Donors in Cohort 3 counted as recovered after two negative PCRs, clearance, or symptom resolution. On this clone: Other nucleotide sequences from this sample produce the same CDR3.

The protocol was immunoSEQ multiplex PCR, while the TCRdb copy is restricted to in-frame clones and leaves out a portion. The sample includes around 330,000 clones, approximately 86% of them seen just once. Sequenced sample: PBMCs or T cells enriched from blood (not recorded which). This sequence joins TRBV27 and TRBJ2-7, with 9 bases aligning to TRBD1. The source of this sequence is a woman in her late teens or twenties who had recovered from COVID-19. CDR3 nucleotide sequence: TGTGCCAGCAGTTCCGGACAGGGGAGATACGAGCAGTACTTC. Its protein is CASSSGQGRYEQYF.